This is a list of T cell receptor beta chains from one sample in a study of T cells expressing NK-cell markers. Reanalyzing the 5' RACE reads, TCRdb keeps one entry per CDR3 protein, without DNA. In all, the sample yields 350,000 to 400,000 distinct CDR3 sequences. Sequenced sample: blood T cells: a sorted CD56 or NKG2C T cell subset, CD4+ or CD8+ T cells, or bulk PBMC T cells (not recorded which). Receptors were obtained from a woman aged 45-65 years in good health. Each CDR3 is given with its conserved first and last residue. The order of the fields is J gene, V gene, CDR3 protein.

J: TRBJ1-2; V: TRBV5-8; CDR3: CASTRVYGYTF
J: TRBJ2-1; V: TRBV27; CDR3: CASSTLQTSGSQFF
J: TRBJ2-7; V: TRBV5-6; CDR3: CASSLGLAGGSLLHEQYF
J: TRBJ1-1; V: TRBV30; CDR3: CAWNLQGGTEAFF
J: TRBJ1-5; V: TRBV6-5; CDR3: CASSYSGTGWGQPQHF
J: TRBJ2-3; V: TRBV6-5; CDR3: CASSYSRREGQRDTQYF
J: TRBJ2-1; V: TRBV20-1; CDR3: CSARDLRSGRSNEQFF
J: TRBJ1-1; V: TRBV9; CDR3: CASSVVNTIAGTEAFF
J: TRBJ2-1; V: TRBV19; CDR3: CASSPGQGAFF
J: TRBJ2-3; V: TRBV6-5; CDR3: CASSGDVDTQYF
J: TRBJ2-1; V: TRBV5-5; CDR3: CASSGRLADEQFF
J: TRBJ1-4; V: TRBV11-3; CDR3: CASSKGGGGEKLFF
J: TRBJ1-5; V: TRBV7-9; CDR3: CASSLNEDQPQHF
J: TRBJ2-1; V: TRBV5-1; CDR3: CASWGLAGSHNEQFF
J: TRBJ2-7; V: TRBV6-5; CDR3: CASSYGGLSSYEQYF
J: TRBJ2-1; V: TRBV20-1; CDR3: CSASLLAGGNNEQFF
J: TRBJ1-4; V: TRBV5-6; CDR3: CASSPLRGESNEKLFF
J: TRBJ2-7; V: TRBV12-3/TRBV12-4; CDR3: CASSLGGAIYEQYF
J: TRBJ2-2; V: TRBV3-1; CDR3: CASSQGRGSGTGELFF
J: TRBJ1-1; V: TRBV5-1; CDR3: CASSLGPKNTEAFF
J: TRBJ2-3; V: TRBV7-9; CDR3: CASSQMVGVGDTQYF
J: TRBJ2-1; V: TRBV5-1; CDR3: CASSLVGGRYNEQFF
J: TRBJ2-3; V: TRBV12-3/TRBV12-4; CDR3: CASSFDSTDTQYF
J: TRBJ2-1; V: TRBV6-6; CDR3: CASSYVGAPQFF
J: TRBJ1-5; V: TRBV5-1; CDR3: CASSLAAGNQQPQHF
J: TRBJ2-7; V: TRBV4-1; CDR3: CASSQPGTEHYEQYF
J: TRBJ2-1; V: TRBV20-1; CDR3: CSATPTSGGRVGNEQFF
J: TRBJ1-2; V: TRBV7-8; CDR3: CASSLRTGNGYTF
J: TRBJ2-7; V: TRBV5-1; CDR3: CASSSRQDIAYEQYF
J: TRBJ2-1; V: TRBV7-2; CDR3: CASTNQGSKHNEQFF
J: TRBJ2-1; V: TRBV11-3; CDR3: CASSPERVSSYNEQFF
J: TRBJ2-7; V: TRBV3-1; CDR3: CASSDIYEQYF
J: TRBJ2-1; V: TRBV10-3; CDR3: CAISESIVSSYNEQFF
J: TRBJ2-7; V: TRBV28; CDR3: CASSPSAVSSYEQYF
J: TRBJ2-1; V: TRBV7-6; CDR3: CASSSFATGGQEQFF
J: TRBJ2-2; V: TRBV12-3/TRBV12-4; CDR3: CASSLKLADANTGELFF
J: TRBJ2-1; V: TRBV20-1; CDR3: CSASRNSRYSYNEQFF
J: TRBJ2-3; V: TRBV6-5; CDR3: CASSYGQGTDTQYF
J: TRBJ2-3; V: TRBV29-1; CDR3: CSSDRAASTDTQYF
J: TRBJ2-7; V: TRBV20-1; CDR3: CSARATSGALAEQYF
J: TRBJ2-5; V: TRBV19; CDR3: CASSTQEARETQYF